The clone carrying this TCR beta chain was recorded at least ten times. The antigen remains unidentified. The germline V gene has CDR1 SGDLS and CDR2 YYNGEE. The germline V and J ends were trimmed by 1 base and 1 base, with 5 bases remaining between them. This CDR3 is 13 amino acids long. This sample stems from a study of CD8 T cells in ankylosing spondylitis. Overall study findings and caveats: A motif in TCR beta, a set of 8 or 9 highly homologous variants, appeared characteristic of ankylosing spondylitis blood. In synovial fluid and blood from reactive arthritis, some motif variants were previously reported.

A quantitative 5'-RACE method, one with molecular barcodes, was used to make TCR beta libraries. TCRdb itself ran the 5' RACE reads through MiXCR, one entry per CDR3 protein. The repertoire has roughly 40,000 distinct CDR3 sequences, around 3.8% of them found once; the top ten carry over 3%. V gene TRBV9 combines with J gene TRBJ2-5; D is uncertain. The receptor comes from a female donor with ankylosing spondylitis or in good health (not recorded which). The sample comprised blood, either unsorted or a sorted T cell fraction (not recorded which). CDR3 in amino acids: CASSVTTQETQYF. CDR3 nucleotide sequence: TGTGCCAGCAGCGTAACTACCCAAGAGACCCAGTACTTC.